The entry below describes one TCR beta chain. The sample originates from a study of blood T cell repertoires in COVID-19. Assay used: immunoSEQ multiplex PCR; TCRdb lists only in-frame clones, some missing. The sample consists of hundreds of thousands of clones, roughly 85% of them appearing once. CDR1 SGHRS and CDR2 YFSETQ come from the germline V gene. The length of the CDR3 is 14 residues. Germline trimming cut 1 base from V and 6 bases from J; bases unmatched to any gene: 6. Sequenced: PBMCs or T cells enriched from blood (not recorded which). The TCR was taken from a woman in her twenties or thirties who had been exposed to COVID-19. The V call is TRBV5-1, the J call TRBJ2-7, with 8 bases identical to TRBD2. CDR3 sequence: CASSLYGGASEQYF. The CDR3 nucleotides are TGCGCCAGCAGCTTGTACGGGGGGGCCTCCGAGCAGTACTTC.